The 11 T cell receptor beta chains reported below all come from one sample, sequenced in a study of CD4 T cell repertoires in COVID-19. Stimulation with autologous monocytes and recombinant SARS-CoV-2 spike or nucleoprotein produced proliferating antigen-reactive T cell lines. These receptors have no known antigen. Measured with immunoSEQ multiplex PCR; TCRdb has only the in-frame clones, and not every one. The sample lists about 620 clones; about 18% were seen once. This specimen consisted of circulating follicular helper CD4+ T cells, cultured in vitro, obtained after recovery from COVID-19. These receptors were collected from a human donor who had COVID-19.

This clone appeared a few times. The rearrangement uses TRBV19 and TRBJ2-3; the D gene is possibly TRBD2 (5 bases). The CDR3 length is 14 residues. Germline CDR1 LNHDA, CDR2 SQIVND (reference sequence). Trimming took off 5 bases at V and 2 bases at J, with 11 bases between the two ends. The CDR3 region has the DNA TGTGCCAGTAGTCGGGAATGGGCCACAGATACGCAGTATTTT. This sequence encodes CASSREWATDTQYF.

The rearrangement uses TRBV5-6 and TRBJ2-3; the D gene could be TRBD1 or TRBD2 (5 bases each). Trimming pared 4 bases from V and 2 bases from J, leaving 17 bases between. CDR3 length: 16 residues. Germline values: CDR1 SGHDT, CDR2 YYEEEE. The CDR3 reads CASSGLLRDHTDTQYF. The CDR3 region has the DNA TGTGCCAGCAGCGGTTTACTACGGGACCACACAGATACGCAGTATTTT.

The chain has TRBV21-1 and TRBJ2-6; TRBD1, the D gene given by the table, was not confirmed from the DNA. TRBV21-1 is a pseudogene locus. The CDR3 spans 17 residues. The DNA of the CDR3 is TGTGCCAGCAGCAAAGACAGCAGGGGGTCTGGGGCCAACGTCCTGACTTTC. Translated: CASSKDSRGSGANVLTF.

This clone occurred a few times. This sample includes further DNA sequences coding for the same CDR3. V and J are TRBV9 and TRBJ2-1; D gene unclear. The germline V gene has CDR1 SGDLS and CDR2 YYNGEE. V was clipped by 0 bases and J by 2 bases, with 9 bases between them. The CDR3 is made up of 15 amino acids. The CDR3 DNA follows: TGTGCCAGCAGCGTAGCATCGGCGGCCTACAATGAGCAGTTCTTC. Encoded protein: CASSVASAAYNEQFF. Full variable domain (rest looked up from reference TRBV9 and TRBJ2-1): DSGVTQTPKHLITATGQRVTLRCSPRSGDLSVYWYQQSLDQGLQFLIQYYNGEERAKGNILERFSAQQFPDLHSELNLSSLELGDSALYFCASSVASAAYNEQFFGPGTRLTVL.

Within the sample, this clone is large. This chain uses TRBV6-5 with TRBJ1-5; tentative D call: TRBD1 (5 bases). The CDR3 is made up of 12 amino acids. Germline CDR1 is MNHEY and CDR2 is SVGAGI. The ends were cut back, 4 bases at V and 7 bases at J, with 8 bases in the middle. CDR3 amino acids: CASSLWGQPQHF. CDR3 sequence (DNA): TGTGCCAGCAGTTTATGGGGCCAGCCCCAGCATTTT.

This clone counts as medium-sized. The chain joins TRBV5-4 to TRBJ1-6; tentative D call: TRBD1 (5 bases). Per germline, CDR1 SGHNT and CDR2 YYREEE (reference sequence). Trimming stripped 0 bases from V and 7 bases from J, with 11 bases between. The CDR3 covers 15 residues. CDR3 DNA sequence: TGTGCCAGCAGCTTGGTCGGACAAGCGAATTCACCCCTCCACTTT. Translating it yields CASSLVGQANSPLHF.

This clone qualifies as large. The chain carries TRBV6-2 or TRBV6-3 and TRBJ1-2; no clear D. The CDR3 is made up of 14 amino acids. V gave up 2 bases and J gave up 2 bases, with 9 bases separating them. CDR1 is MNHEY and CDR2 is SVGEGT in the germline V gene. In DNA form, the CDR3 reads TGTGCCAGCAGTTACGGACCCACGAACTATGGCTACACCTTC. Amino acid sequence: CASSYGPTNYGYTF.

This clone is large within its sample. The chain uses TRBV2 and TRBJ2-5; 7 nucleotides agree with TRBD1. Germline V CDR1 and CDR2: SNHLY, FYNNEI. V was clipped by 2 bases and J by 1 base; unmatched bases: 7. The CDR3 is made up of 16 amino acids. CDR3 sequence (DNA): TGTGCCAGCAGTGAATCGGGACAGACTTTCCAAGAGACCCAGTACTTC. Amino acid sequence: CASSESGQTFQETQYF. Full variable domain (missing parts from reference TRBV2 and TRBJ2-5): EPEVTQTPSHQVTQMGQEVILRCVPISNHLYFYWYRQILGQKVEFLVSFYNNEISEKSEIFDDQFSVERPDGSNFTLKIRSTKLEDSAMYFCASSESGQTFQETQYFGPGTRLLVL.

The chain has TRBV19 and TRBJ1-4, with 7 bases identical to TRBD1. The junction had 3 bases not matched to a gene; V was cut back by 5 bases and J by 0 bases. The CDR3 totals 15 residues. CDR1 LNHDA and CDR2 SQIVND come from the germline V gene (reference sequence). The CDR3 loop reads CASSETGTTNEKLFF. DNA of the CDR3: TGTGCCAGTAGTGAGACAGGGACAACTAATGAAAAACTGTTTTTT.

The chain joins TRBV4-1 to TRBJ2-4, with D uncertain. Germline-derived CDR1 and CDR2 are MGHRA and YSYEKL. The V end was cut by 0 bases, the J end by 7 bases, with 7 bases between. The length of the CDR3 is 13 residues. The CDR3 DNA follows: TGCGCCAGCAGCCAAGACGCGAAGAACATTCAGTACTTC. Its protein product is CASSQDAKNIQYF.

This sequence joins TRBV5-1 and TRBJ1-6; no firm D call. The CDR3 totals 17 residues. Germline V gene sequence: CDR1 SGHRS, CDR2 YFSETQ. The V and J ends lost 3 bases and 0 bases respectively, with 13 bases between them. CDR3 bases: TGCGCCAGCAGCTCGGACGGAGGGAGCTCCTATAATTCACCCCTCCACTTT. It specifies CASSSDGGSSYNSPLHF.